A selection of T cell receptor beta chains follows, all from one sample in a study of monozygotic twins with cystic fibrosis. Using immunoSEQ multiplex PCR, the repertoire was profiled, and TCRdb retains in-frame clones only, with some absent. Among more than 30,000 clones, 96% were seen once, and the ten largest hold 0.17%. Sequencing was carried out using blood. The receptors here all came from a girl aged 2 to 10 with cystic fibrosis. CDR3s include the opening cysteine and the closing phenylalanine or tryptophan. The order of the fields is CDR3 length, D gene, J gene, V gene, CDR3 protein, CDR3 DNA. The D gene is left open where the match is weak.

cdr3_length: 16; d_call: NA; j_call: TRBJ2-7; v_call: TRBV13; cdr3_aa: CASSFSTGGGDYEQYF; cdr3_nt: TGTGCCAGCAGCTTTTCCACAGGGGGAGGGGACTACGAGCAGTACTTC
cdr3_length: 14; d_call: NA; j_call: TRBJ2-2; v_call: TRBV6-6; cdr3_aa: CASQDYTNTGELFF; cdr3_nt: TGTGCCAGCCAAGACTATACTAACACCGGGGAGCTGTTTTTT
cdr3_length: 12; d_call: NA; j_call: TRBJ1-1; v_call: TRBV5-1; cdr3_aa: CASSFSDTEAFF; cdr3_nt: TGCGCCAGCAGCTTTTCGGACACTGAAGCTTTCTTT
cdr3_length: 15; d_call: TRBD2; j_call: TRBJ2-2; v_call: TRBV15; cdr3_aa: CATSRGGSRTGELFF; cdr3_nt: TGTGCCACCAGCCGGGGGGGGAGTCGCACCGGGGAGCTGTTTTTT
cdr3_length: 16; d_call: NA; j_call: TRBJ2-5; v_call: TRBV7-3; cdr3_aa: CASSEGPSAPQETQYF; cdr3_nt: TGTGCCAGCAGCGAAGGACCTTCAGCACCACAAGAGACCCAGTACTTC
cdr3_length: 12; d_call: NA; j_call: TRBJ2-5; v_call: TRBV6-1; cdr3_aa: CASSDPGETQYF; cdr3_nt: TGTGCCAGCAGTGACCCCGGCGAGACCCAGTACTTC
cdr3_length: 19; d_call: NA; j_call: TRBJ1-1; v_call: TRBV4-1; cdr3_aa: CASSHPSRGGGGSGTEAFF; cdr3_nt: TGCGCCAGCAGCCACCCCTCGAGGGGGGGCGGGGGATCGGGCACTGAAGCTTTCTTT
cdr3_length: 12; d_call: NA; j_call: TRBJ1-1; v_call: TRBV30; cdr3_aa: CAWSYMNTEAFF; cdr3_nt: TGTGCCTGGAGTTATATGAACACTGAAGCTTTCTTT
cdr3_length: 13; d_call: NA; j_call: TRBJ1-5; v_call: TRBV4-1; cdr3_aa: CASSQAAAGPQHF; cdr3_nt: TGCGCCAGCAGCCAGGCAGCCGCAGGGCCCCAGCATTTT
cdr3_length: 15; d_call: NA; j_call: TRBJ2-4; v_call: TRBV15; cdr3_aa: CATSPLGTGRNIQYF; cdr3_nt: TGTGCCACCAGCCCCCTAGGGACTGGAAGGAACATTCAGTACTTC
cdr3_length: 14; d_call: NA; j_call: TRBJ1-4; v_call: TRBV19; cdr3_aa: CASSIGGGNEKLFF; cdr3_nt: TGTGCCAGTAGTATCGGCGGGGGAAACGAAAAACTGTTTTTT
cdr3_length: 11; d_call: TRBD2; j_call: TRBJ2-7; v_call: TRBV29-1; cdr3_aa: CSGRAGVVEYF; cdr3_nt: TGCAGCGGCCGGGCGGGAGTGGTGGAGTACTTC
cdr3_length: 15; d_call: NA; j_call: TRBJ2-3; v_call: TRBV5-8; cdr3_aa: CASSLVYPSTDTQYF; cdr3_nt: TGTGCCAGCAGCTTGGTGTATCCTAGCACAGATACGCAGTATTTT
cdr3_length: 11; d_call: NA; j_call: TRBJ1-2; v_call: TRBV2; cdr3_aa: CAQTLGDGYTF; cdr3_nt: TGTGCCCAGACCCTAGGGGACGGCTACACCTTC